Each of the 29 T cell receptor beta chains below was sequenced from the same sample in a study of identical twins. TCRdb re-analysed the 5' RACE reads in MiXCR, keeping a single row per CDR3 protein. The table has roughly 1,500,000 distinct CDR3 sequences, under 35% seen once. The sequenced sample was cord blood. The source of these receptors is a newborn girl in good health.

The rearrangement uses TRBV20-1 and TRBJ2-1; 8 bases map to TRBD2. Germline CDR1 reads DFQATT; CDR2 reads SNEGSKA (reference sequence). The CDR3 consists of 15 residues. The ends lost 1 base at V and 3 bases at J; junction bases unmatched: 5. Here the CDR3 DNA reads TGCAGTGCTAGAGGTGGGGGACTAGGCTACAATGAGCAGTTCTTC. Amino acid sequence: CSARGGGLGYNEQFF.

CDR3: CASSLALRGTSNEQFF. CDR3 DNA sequence: TGTGCCAGCAGTTTAGCGCTTCGCGGGACTTCAAATGAGCAGTTCTTC. The chain links TRBV12-3 or TRBV12-4 to TRBJ2-1, with a weak D call TRBD2 (6 bases). This CDR3 spans 16 amino acids. The V and J ends lost 0 bases and 7 bases respectively, with 16 bases between them.

The chain is built from TRBV14 and TRBJ2-7; D is ambiguous. Germline CDR1 and CDR2: SGHDN and FVKESK. The length of the CDR3 is 12 residues. V gave up 5 bases and J gave up 9 bases, with 14 bases separating them. CDR3 DNA sequence: TGTGCCAGCAGCAGATCCTCCGGATCGCAGTACTTC. Amino acids: CASSRSSGSQYF.

This clonotype has only one observation. The chain is built from TRBV7-2 and TRBJ2-3; 14 positions agree with TRBD2. In germline, CDR1 is SGHTA, CDR2 FQGNSA. There are 16 residues in the CDR3. Trimming took 6 bases from V and 2 from J; bases not matched to a gene: 4. The CDR3 bases are TGTGCCAGCAGGCGGACTAGCGGGGGGTTCACAGATACGCAGTATTTT. This gives the protein CASRRTSGGFTDTQYF.

Points on this clonotype: Being one base from a much bigger clone, this may be a read error. The chain joins TRBV3-1 to TRBJ2-7; TRBD2 matches 10 bases. The germline CDR1 and CDR2 sequences are LGHDT and YNNKEL (reference sequence). This CDR3 has 15 amino acids. The CDR3 nucleotides read TGTGCCAGCCGCAACATAGCGGGAGGTGTCTACGGGCAGTACTTC. Its translation is CASRNIAGGVYGQYF.

The chain combines TRBV7-9 with TRBJ2-7; TRBD2 matches 11 bases. V gave up 3 bases and J gave up 4 bases; unmatched junction bases: 11. CDR1 is SEHNR and CDR2 is FQNEAQ in the germline V gene (reference sequence). The CDR3 runs 17 residues. The chain's CDR3 is CASSFRIAGGVGYEQYF. For the CDR3, the DNA is TGTGCCAGCAGCTTCCGGATAGCGGGAGGGGTTGGGTACGAGCAGTACTTC.

This clonotype was observed a few times. The rearrangement links TRBV6-6 to TRBJ2-1; D may be TRBD1 (5 bases). Germline V gene lookup returns CDR1 MNHNY and CDR2 SVGAGI (reference sequence). This CDR3 spans 16 amino acids. With 0 bases removed from V and 1 base from J, the gap between germline ends came to 10 bases. The CDR3 loop reads CASSYSGPTSYNEQFF. Here the CDR3 DNA reads TGTGCCAGCAGTTACTCGGGGCCTACTTCCTACAATGAGCAGTTCTTC.

V and J are TRBV5-6 and TRBJ1-2, with 10 bases fitting TRBD1. The CDR3 extends over 16 amino acids. V was clipped by 0 bases and J by 6 bases; unmatched bases: 8. Germline V CDR1 and CDR2: SGHDT, YYEEEE. The CDR3 spells CASSLVLGTGVHGYTF. In DNA form, the CDR3 reads TGTGCCAGCAGCTTGGTACTCGGGACAGGGGTCCATGGCTACACCTTC.

This clonotype has only a few counts. This chain joins TRBV20-1 and TRBJ1-6; D perhaps matches TRBD1 (6 bases). Trimming left V 0 bases short and J 4 bases short, with 19 bases between. CDR1 DFQATT and CDR2 SNEGSKA come from the germline V gene (reference sequence). The CDR3 is made up of 18 amino acids. CDR3 nucleotides: TGCAGTGCTAGAGATACCCACAGGGCCGGTGGGTATAATTCACCCCTCCACTTT. Translating gives CSARDTHRAGGYNSPLHF.

This rearrangement joins TRBV6-6 to TRBJ2-1; 11 bases are a match to TRBD2. CDR1 is MNHNY, CDR2 SVGAGI, per germline (reference sequence). The CDR3 is 15 amino acids. V lost 7 bases and J lost 9; bases outside the gene matches: 11. The CDR3 here is CASTQLAGEDGEQFF. The CDR3 nucleotides read TGTGCCAGCACCCAACTAGCGGGAGAGGACGGTGAGCAGTTCTTC.

The chain recombines TRBV20-1 with TRBJ1-5, with 7 positions matching TRBD1. V shed 3 bases and J 3 bases; nucleotides not matched to a gene: 5. Germline CDR1 reads DFQATT; CDR2 reads SNEGSKA (reference sequence). The CDR3 is 14 amino acids. The CDR3 region is CSASPGQINQPQHF. In DNA, the CDR3 is TGCAGTGCTAGCCCGGGACAGATCAATCAGCCCCAGCATTTT.

This clonotype has more than one count but fewer than ten. This sequence joins TRBV5-1 and TRBJ1-1; 7 nucleotides match TRBD1. Germline assignment: CDR1 SGHRS and CDR2 YFSETQ. With 4 bases clipped from V and 5 bases from J, the junction kept 14 bases outside the gene matches. The CDR3 has 16 residues. CDR3 protein: CASSQRPDRRGTEAFF. The DNA of the CDR3 is TGCGCCAGCAGCCAACGCCCGGACAGGAGGGGGACTGAAGCTTTCTTT.

The chain employs TRBV20-1 and TRBJ2-2, with D possibly TRBD2 on 5 matching bases. Per germline, CDR1 DFQATT and CDR2 SNEGSKA (reference sequence). The CDR3 has 13 amino acids. The germline V and J ends were trimmed by 6 bases and 2 bases, with 10 bases remaining between them. The chain's CDR3 is CSAERTNTGELFF. In DNA form, the CDR3 reads TGCAGTGCCGAGCGGACCAACACCGGGGAGCTGTTTTTT.

This chain joins TRBV20-1 and TRBJ2-1; D possibly corresponds to TRBD1 (6 bases). Germline values: CDR1 DFQATT, CDR2 SNEGSKA (reference sequence). Trimming took 1 base from V and 5 from J, leaving 9 bases between them. The CDR3 runs to 13 residues. In DNA form, the CDR3 reads TGCAGTGCTAGAGTTCAGGGGCACAATGAGCAGTTCTTC. Its translation is CSARVQGHNEQFF.

V and J are TRBV6-2 or TRBV6-3 and TRBJ2-7, with 9 bases matching TRBD1. Germline V gene lookup returns CDR1 MNHEY and CDR2 SVGEGT. This CDR3 is built from 16 residues. The V gene end was trimmed by 2 bases and the J gene end by 5 bases; junction bases not matched to a gene: 10. Here the CDR3 reads CASSYPDRGFRHEQYF. The CDR3 DNA reads as TGTGCCAGCAGTTACCCGGACAGGGGATTTCGCCACGAGCAGTACTTC.

The chain has TRBV12-3 or TRBV12-4 and TRBJ1-3, with unresolved D. The CDR3 is 15 amino acids. V was pared by 3 bases and J by 0 bases, with 9 bases between. The DNA for the CDR3 is TGTGCCAGCAGTTTTTTGGATTTCTCTGGAAACACCATATATTTT. Translated: CASSFLDFSGNTIYF.

The V gene is TRBV20-1, the J gene TRBJ2-3; perhaps TRBD1 as D (6 bases). This CDR3 is 14 amino acids long. Trimming removed 6 bases at V and 6 bases at J, with 19 bases between. CDR1 and CDR2 from the germline V gene are DFQATT and SNEGSKA (reference sequence). The DNA of the CDR3 is TGCAGTGCCCAGCATCTAGCCCAGGGGGATACGCAGTATTTT. Its protein is CSAQHLAQGDTQYF.

The chain combines TRBV27 with TRBJ2-5, with 7 nucleotides matching TRBD2. Unmatched junction bases numbered 14, after V lost 2 bases and J lost 11 bases. The CDR3 is made up of 15 amino acids. Germline-derived CDR1 and CDR2 are MNHEY and SMNVEV (reference sequence). This CDR3 is CASSLAGDGYNEQYF. CDR3 nucleotide sequence: TGTGCCAGCAGTTTAGCGGGAGATGGGTACAATGAGCAGTACTTC.

As to this clonotype: Given a much more abundant clone one base away, this may be a read error. The V gene is TRBV12-3 or TRBV12-4, the J gene TRBJ2-3, with D maybe TRBD1 (6 bases). The CDR3 is 14 residues long. V was shortened by 8 bases and J by 6 bases, with 18 bases between the two germline ends. The CDR3 reads CASAPRQVYDTQYF. Written as DNA, the CDR3 is TGTGCCAGCGCACCCAGACAGGTGTACGATACGCAGTATTTT.

About this clonotype: Possible read error: a much larger clone is one base away. The chain uses TRBV5-1 and TRBJ2-7, with 13 bases that match TRBD2. TRBJ2-5 explains the end of the DNA better; the J call may be wrong. This CDR3 is 16 amino acids long. CDR1 and CDR2 from the germline V gene are SGHRS and YFSETQ. In nucleotides, the CDR3 is TGCGCCAGCGGCTTTGGACTAGCGGGAGTTTCGAAGACCCAGTACTTC. Its protein is CASGFGLAGVSKTQYF.

The chain joins TRBV5-1 to TRBJ1-2; TRBD1 matches 8 bases. J lost 8 bases, V lost 3 bases, and 3 bases had no gene match. Germline CDR1 reads SGHRS; CDR2 reads YFSETQ. This CDR3 has 12 amino acids. The CDR3 nucleotides are TGCGCCAGCAGCTGGACAGGGACCGGCTACACCTTC. It is translated as CASSWTGTGYTF.

The genes are TRBV6-5 and TRBJ2-7, with D perhaps TRBD1 (6 bases). Germline loops: CDR1 MNHEY, CDR2 SVGAGI. V was pared by 2 bases and J by 3 bases, with 26 bases between. This CDR3 is built from 19 residues. The CDR3 reads CASSYLSSQEGGIYYEQYF. The CDR3 bases are TGTGCCAGCAGTTACCTATCGTCCCAAGAAGGGGGAATATACTACGAGCAGTACTTC.

The sample holds one count of this clonotype. The V call is TRBV4-2, the J call TRBJ1-4, with D unclear. The length of the CDR3 is 14 residues. The germline V gene has CDR1 LGHNA and CDR2 YNFKEQ. V gave up 0 bases and J gave up 13 bases, with 15 bases separating them. CDR3 nucleotides: TGTGCCAGCAGCCAAGAATCGAGGAATCACCCACTGTTTTTT. Translating it yields CASSQESRNHPLFF.

This clonotype was counted ten times or more. The chain links TRBV2 to TRBJ2-7; 10 nucleotides line up with TRBD2. V lost 4 bases and J lost 1; bases outside the gene matches: 4. The length of the CDR3 is 15 residues. CDR1 is SNHLY, CDR2 FYNNEI, per germline. The CDR3 loop reads CASSGGLAVSYEQYF. The CDR3 bases are TGTGCCAGCAGTGGAGGACTAGCGGTTTCCTACGAGCAGTACTTC.

This chain uses TRBV6-4 with TRBJ2-3; perhaps D is TRBD1 or TRBD2 (5 bases each). CDR3 length: 15 residues. CDR1 is MRHNA, CDR2 SNTAGT, per germline. V was shortened by 6 bases and J by 5 bases, with 18 bases between the two germline ends. The CDR3 nucleotides read TGTGCCAGCAGAGGGAACACGGGGCCGGGAGATACGCAGTATTTT. It encodes CASRGNTGPGDTQYF.

This clonotype came up many times. V gene TRBV4-2 combines with J gene TRBJ2-1; D is possibly TRBD2 (5 bases). The CDR3 totals 14 residues. In germline, CDR1 is LGHNA, CDR2 YNFKEQ. Trimming stripped 0 bases from V and 7 bases from J, with 10 bases between. CDR3 coding DNA: TGTGCCAGCAGCCAAGATTTGCTAGCTAATGAGCAGTTCTTC. Translated: CASSQDLLANEQFF.

This clonotype was counted a few times. The rearrangement uses TRBV20-1 and TRBJ1-4, with 9 bases aligning to TRBD1. CDR3 size: 13 residues. CDR1 DFQATT and CDR2 SNEGSKA come from the germline V gene (reference sequence). Unmatched junction bases numbered 5, after V lost 5 bases and J lost 7 bases. The CDR3 sequence: CSASQQGAEKLFF. The DNA of the CDR3 is TGCAGTGCTTCCCAACAGGGGGCTGAAAAACTGTTTTTT.

This clonotype was found a few times. The junction shows a germline mismatch at one end, possibly a read error. This chain links TRBV7-7 with TRBJ2-3; TRBD2 agrees at 10 bases. Germline assignment: CDR1 SSHAT and CDR2 FNYEAQ (reference sequence). This CDR3 has 17 amino acids. CDR3 sequence: CASSFELAGNGLDTQYF. The CDR3 DNA reads TGTGCTAGCAGCTTTGAACTAGCGGGGAATGGCCTAGATACGCAGTATTTT.

This clonotype was detected only a few times. V usage is TRBV28 and J usage is TRBJ2-7, with TRBD2 as a possible D gene (6 bases). The DNA end is a closer match to TRBJ2-5, so the J assignment may be wrong. CDR3 length: 14 residues. Germline loops: CDR1 MDHEN, CDR2 SYDVKM. For the CDR3, the DNA is TGTGCCAGCAGCCTCTCGAGCGGGTGGAAGACCCAGTACTTC. This codes for CASSLSSGWKTQYF.